This passage covers 16 T cell receptor beta chains from one sample sequenced in a study of blood T cell repertoires in COVID-19. TCRdb's table, derived via immunoSEQ multiplex PCR, lists solely in-frame clones and lacks some. The sample includes about 250,000 clones, 84% of them seen just once. Sequenced sample: peripheral blood. The origin of the receptors is a man between 50 and 59 years old with acute or convalescent COVID-19.

The chain employs TRBV12-3 or TRBV12-4 and TRBJ2-5; D perhaps matches TRBD1 (5 bases). Trimming left V 6 bases short and J 3 bases short, with 5 bases between. The CDR3 sequence is 11 residues long. In nucleotides, the CDR3 is TGTGCCAGCAGCAGGGAAGAGACCCAGTACTTC. Encoded protein: CASSREETQYF.

The chain recombines TRBV28 with TRBJ1-2; 9 bases map to TRBD1. V lost 8 bases and J lost 7; bases outside the gene matches: 11. Germline values: CDR1 MDHEN, CDR2 SYDVKM. CDR3 size: 14 residues. The DNA for the CDR3 is TGTGCCAGCGATACCGGGACAGGGAGAGGTGGCTACACCTTC. Translating it yields CASDTGTGRGGYTF.

V and J are TRBV15 and TRBJ1-1; no definite D call. This CDR3 has 13 amino acids. The germline V gene has CDR1 LNHNV and CDR2 YYDKDF (reference sequence). Trimming pared 2 bases from V and 8 bases from J, leaving 12 bases between. CDR3: CATSRTTGVEAFF. The CDR3 DNA follows: TGTGCCACCAGCAGAACCACCGGGGTCGAAGCTTTCTTT.

This chain uses TRBV4-1 with TRBJ2-1; the D gene is possibly TRBD2 (5 bases). This CDR3 comprises 18 residues. V dropped 4 bases and J dropped 2 bases, with 21 bases sitting between them. CDR1 MGHRA and CDR2 YSYEKL come from the germline V gene. The CDR3 is CASSPSPKLGWPYNEQFF. CDR3 bases: TGCGCCAGCAGCCCCTCCCCTAAACTAGGCTGGCCCTACAATGAGCAGTTCTTC.

The gene calls are TRBV6-5 and TRBJ1-4; weak D call: TRBD1 (6 bases). In germline, CDR1 is MNHEY, CDR2 SVGAGI. V dropped 2 bases and J dropped 10 bases, with 17 bases sitting between them. The CDR3 consists of 15 residues. The CDR3 DNA reads as TGTGCCAGCAGTTACAGGGGGGGGCTAAGTGGAAAACTGTTTTTT. Amino acids: CASSYRGGLSGKLFF.

The J gene is TRBJ2-1, the V gene TRBV7-9; 7 positions match TRBD1. V shed 4 bases and J 9 bases; nucleotides not matched to a gene: 9. Germline assignment: CDR1 SEHNR and CDR2 FQNEAQ (reference sequence). This CDR3 is built from 14 residues. The CDR3 coding sequence is TGTGCCAGCAGCTCCCGACAGGGCTTTACTGAGCAGTTCTTC. It codes for CASSSRQGFTEQFF.

The J gene is TRBJ1-5, the V gene TRBV6-5; the match to TRBD1 covers 9 bases. The CDR3 extends over 15 amino acids. Trimming removed 2 bases from V and 9 bases from J; junction bases left unmatched: 8. The germline V gene encodes CDR1 MNHEY and CDR2 SVGAGI. This chain's CDR3 is CASSYTGTGNLPQHF. The CDR3 bases are TGTGCCAGCAGTTACACCGGGACAGGGAACCTGCCCCAGCATTTT.

The chain uses TRBV9 and TRBJ1-2, with D unresolved. Germline V CDR1 and CDR2: SGDLS, YYNGEE. This CDR3 contains 13 residues. V dropped 6 bases and J dropped 4 bases, with 13 bases sitting between them. The CDR3 DNA follows: TGTGCCAGCACGGATAGGGAGGGCTATGGCTACACCTTC. Amino acid sequence: CASTDREGYGYTF.

V usage is TRBV5-1 and J usage is TRBJ1-6; 9 bases align to TRBD1. CDR1 is SGHRS, CDR2 YFSETQ, per germline. With V trimmed by 0 bases and J by 10 bases, 2 bases remained unmatched. This CDR3 is 14 amino acids long. The CDR3 DNA reads as TGCGCCAGCAGCTTGGACACAGGGGGCTCACCCCTCCACTTT. Translating gives CASSLDTGGSPLHF.

The J gene is TRBJ1-2, the V gene TRBV30, with a weak D call TRBD1 (6 bases). Looked up from germline, CDR1 is GTSNPN and CDR2 is SVGIG (reference sequence). There are 14 residues in the CDR3. With 4 bases removed from V and 6 bases from J, the gap between germline ends came to 18 bases. The CDR3 sequence: CAWTPQWGRDGYTF. The DNA of the CDR3 is TGTGCCTGGACTCCGCAGTGGGGGCGCGATGGCTACACCTTC.

This chain connects TRBV12-5 to TRBJ2-7; 7 nucleotides agree with TRBD1. The V and J ends lost 6 bases and 3 bases, in that order; junction bases with no gene match: 11. The length of the CDR3 is 15 residues. Germline loops: CDR1 LGHNT, CDR2 FRNRAP. CDR3 residues: CASGRIGGGSYEQYF. The CDR3, as DNA: TGTGCTAGTGGCAGAATAGGGGGCGGAAGCTACGAGCAGTACTTC. The variable domain in full, completed from reference TRBV12-5 and TRBJ2-7, reads DARVTQTPRHKVTEMGQEVTMRCQPILGHNTVFWYRQTMMQGLELLAYFRNRAPLDDSGMPKDRFSAEMPDATLATLKIQPSEPRDSAVYFCASGRIGGGSYEQYFGPGTRLTVT.

V usage is TRBV21-1 and J usage is TRBJ1-2; TRBD1 is taken as the D call from the table, unchecked against the DNA. TRBV21-1 is a known pseudogene. The CDR3 is 12 residues long. The CDR3 sequence: CASAGRAHGYTF. The CDR3 nucleotides are TGTGCCAGCGCCGGCAGGGCGCATGGCTACACCTTC.

J is TRBJ1-1 and V is TRBV9, with D possibly TRBD1 on 5 matching bases. V dropped 0 bases and J dropped 1 base, with 10 bases sitting between them. The CDR3 spans 15 residues. Germline lookup yields CDR1 SGDLS and CDR2 YYNGEE. CDR3 nucleotide sequence: TGTGCCAGCAGCGTAGAAGGGGCAGGGAACACTGAAGCTTTCTTT. Its protein product is CASSVEGAGNTEAFF. Combining the CDR3 with reference TRBV9 and TRBJ1-1 gives the whole variable domain DSGVTQTPKHLITATGQRVTLRCSPRSGDLSVYWYQQSLDQGLQFLIQYYNGEERAKGNILERFSAQQFPDLHSELNLSSLELGDSALYFCASSVEGAGNTEAFFGQGTRLTVV.

V usage is TRBV30 and J usage is TRBJ1-3; tentative D call: TRBD1 (6 bases). Deletions cut 0 bases from V and 9 bases from J, with 6 bases between. Germline-derived CDR1 and CDR2 are GTSNPN and SVGIG (reference sequence). This CDR3 comprises 11 residues. CDR3 amino acids: CAWSVQGTIYF. The CDR3 coding sequence is TGTGCCTGGAGTGTACAGGGCACCATATATTTT.

This clone has just a few counts. V and J are TRBV6-4 and TRBJ2-1, with TRBD1 matching over 9 bases. This CDR3 spans 15 amino acids. V lost 6 bases, J lost 4 bases, and 7 bases stayed unmatched. CDR1 and CDR2 from the germline V gene are MRHNA and SNTAGT. CDR3 region: CASSNGQGPYNEQFF. DNA of the CDR3: TGTGCCAGCAGCAACGGACAGGGGCCTTACAATGAGCAGTTCTTC.

This clone was recorded once. The chain carries TRBV12-3 or TRBV12-4 and TRBJ1-2; D unclear. This CDR3 region has 13 residues. Trimming shortened V by 7 bases and J by 4 bases, and 13 bases separated the two germline ends. CDR3 nucleotides: TGTGCCAGCATCGCCCCGGGTTCCTATGGCTACACCTTC. Its translation is CASIAPGSYGYTF.